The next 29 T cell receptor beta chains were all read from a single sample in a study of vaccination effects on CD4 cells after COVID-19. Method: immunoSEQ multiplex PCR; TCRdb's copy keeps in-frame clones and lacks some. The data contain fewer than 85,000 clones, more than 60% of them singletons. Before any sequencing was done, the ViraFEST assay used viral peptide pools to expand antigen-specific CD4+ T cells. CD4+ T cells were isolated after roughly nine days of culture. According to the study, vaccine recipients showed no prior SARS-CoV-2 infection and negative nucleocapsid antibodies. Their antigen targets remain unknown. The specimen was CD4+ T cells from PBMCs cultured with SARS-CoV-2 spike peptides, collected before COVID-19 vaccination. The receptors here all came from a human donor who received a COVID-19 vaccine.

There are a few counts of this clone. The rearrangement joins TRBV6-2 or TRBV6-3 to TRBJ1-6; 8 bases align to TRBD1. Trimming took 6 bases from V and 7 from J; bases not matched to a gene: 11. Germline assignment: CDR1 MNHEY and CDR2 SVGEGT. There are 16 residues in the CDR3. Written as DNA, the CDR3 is TGTGCCAGCAGCCGCGGACAGGGTATACGGAATTCACCCCTCCACTTT. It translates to CASSRGQGIRNSPLHF.

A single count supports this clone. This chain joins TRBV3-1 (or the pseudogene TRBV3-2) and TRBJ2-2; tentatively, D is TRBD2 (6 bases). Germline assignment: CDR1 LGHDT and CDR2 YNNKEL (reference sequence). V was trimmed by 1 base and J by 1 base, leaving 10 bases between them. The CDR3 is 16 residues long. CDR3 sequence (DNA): TGTGCCAGCAGCCAAGGGAGGGCGGAGAACACCGGGGAGCTGTTTTTT. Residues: CASSQGRAENTGELFF.

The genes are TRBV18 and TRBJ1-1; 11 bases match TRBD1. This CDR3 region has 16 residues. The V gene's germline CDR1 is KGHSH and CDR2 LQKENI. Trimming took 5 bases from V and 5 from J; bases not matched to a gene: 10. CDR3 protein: CASSRDRGYVRTEAFF. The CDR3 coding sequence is TGTGCCAGCTCAAGGGACAGGGGGTACGTGAGGACTGAAGCTTTCTTT.

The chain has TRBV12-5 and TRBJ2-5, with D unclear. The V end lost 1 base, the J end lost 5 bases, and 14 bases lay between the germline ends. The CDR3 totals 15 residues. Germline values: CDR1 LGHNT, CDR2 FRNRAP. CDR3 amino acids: CASGLAIDFGETQYF. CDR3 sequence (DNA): TGTGCTAGTGGTTTGGCAATCGACTTTGGTGAGACCCAGTACTTC.

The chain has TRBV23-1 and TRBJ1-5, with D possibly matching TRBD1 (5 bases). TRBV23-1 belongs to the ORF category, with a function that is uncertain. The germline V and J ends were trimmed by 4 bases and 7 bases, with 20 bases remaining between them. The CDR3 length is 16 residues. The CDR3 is CASSLRRGCGEQPQHF. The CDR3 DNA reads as TGCGCCAGCAGTCTTAGAAGGGGATGCGGGGAGCAGCCCCAGCATTTT.

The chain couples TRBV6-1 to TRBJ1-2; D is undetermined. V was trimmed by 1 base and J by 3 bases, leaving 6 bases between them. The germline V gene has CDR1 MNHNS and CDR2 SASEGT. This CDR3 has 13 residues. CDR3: CASSEGPHYGYTF. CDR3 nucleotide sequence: TGTGCCAGCAGTGAAGGGCCACACTATGGCTACACCTTC.

The CDR3 bases are TGTGCCAGTAGCAAACCCGATGGTGAAAAACTGTTTTTT. This sequence encodes CASSKPDGEKLFF. This chain links TRBV19 with TRBJ1-4, with unresolved D. Trimming took off 6 bases at V and 7 bases at J, with 12 bases between the two ends. Germline loops: CDR1 LNHDA, CDR2 SQIVND (reference sequence). This CDR3 has 13 residues. The full variable domain, with the rest looked up from reference TRBV19 and TRBJ1-4, is DGGITQSPKYLFRKEGQNVTLSCEQNLNHDAMYWYRQDPGQGLRLIYYSQIVNDFQKGDIAEGYSVSREKKESFPLTVTSAQKNPTAFYLCASSKPDGEKLFFGSGTQLSVL.

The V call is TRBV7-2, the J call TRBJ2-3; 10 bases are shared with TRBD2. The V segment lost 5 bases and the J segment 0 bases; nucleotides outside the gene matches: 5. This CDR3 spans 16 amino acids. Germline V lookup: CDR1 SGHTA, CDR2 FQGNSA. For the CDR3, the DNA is TGTGCCAGCAGCCAACTAGCGGGGTCTAGCACAGATACGCAGTATTTT. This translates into CASSQLAGSSTDTQYF.

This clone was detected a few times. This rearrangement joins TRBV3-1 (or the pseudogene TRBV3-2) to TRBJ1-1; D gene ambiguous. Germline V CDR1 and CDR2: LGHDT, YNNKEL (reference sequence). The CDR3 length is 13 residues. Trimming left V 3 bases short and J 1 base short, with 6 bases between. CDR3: CASSHVRNTEAFF. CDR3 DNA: TGTGCCAGCAGCCATGTAAGGAACACTGAAGCTTTCTTT.

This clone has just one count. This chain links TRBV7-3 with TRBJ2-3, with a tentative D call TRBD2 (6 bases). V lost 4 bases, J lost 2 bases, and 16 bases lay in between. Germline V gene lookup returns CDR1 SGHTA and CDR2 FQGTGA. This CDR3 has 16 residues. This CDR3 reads CASSSGRDWNTDTQYF. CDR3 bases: TGTGCCAGCAGCTCCGGTCGGGACTGGAACACAGATACGCAGTATTTT.

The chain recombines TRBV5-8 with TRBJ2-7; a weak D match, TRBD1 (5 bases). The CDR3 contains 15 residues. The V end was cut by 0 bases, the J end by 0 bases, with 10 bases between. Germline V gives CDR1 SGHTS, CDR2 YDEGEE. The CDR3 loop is CASSLVGASSYEQYV. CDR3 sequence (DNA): TGTGCCAGCAGCTTGGTTGGGGCTTCCTCCTACGAGCAGTACGTC.

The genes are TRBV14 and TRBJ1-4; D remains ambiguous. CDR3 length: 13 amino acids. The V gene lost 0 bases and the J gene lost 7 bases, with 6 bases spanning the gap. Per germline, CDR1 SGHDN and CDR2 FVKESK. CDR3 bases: TGTGCCAGCAGCCAAGATCTTCGTGAAAAACTGTTTTTT. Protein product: CASSQDLREKLFF.

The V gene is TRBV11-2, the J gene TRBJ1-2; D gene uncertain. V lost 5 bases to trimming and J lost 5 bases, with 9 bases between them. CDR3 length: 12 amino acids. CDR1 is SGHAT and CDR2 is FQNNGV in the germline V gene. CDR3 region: CASSIQRYGYTF. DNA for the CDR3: TGTGCCAGCAGCATACAGAGATATGGCTACACCTTC.

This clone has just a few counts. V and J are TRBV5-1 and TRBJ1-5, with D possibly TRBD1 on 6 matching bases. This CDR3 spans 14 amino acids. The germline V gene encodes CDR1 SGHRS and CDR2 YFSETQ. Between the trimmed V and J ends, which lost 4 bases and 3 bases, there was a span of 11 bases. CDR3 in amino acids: CASSETGINQPQHF. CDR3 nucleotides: TGCGCCAGCAGCGAGACAGGTATCAATCAGCCCCAGCATTTT.

This CDR3 is CASFDRLVDAFF. The CDR3 region has the DNA TGTGCCAGTTTCGACAGGCTGGTTGACGCTTTCTTT. V usage is TRBV6-5 and J usage is TRBJ1-1; possible D gene TRBD1, 6 bases. The CDR3 totals 12 residues. The V and J ends lost 9 bases and 11 bases respectively, with 19 bases between them. Germline loops: CDR1 MNHEY, CDR2 SVGAGI.

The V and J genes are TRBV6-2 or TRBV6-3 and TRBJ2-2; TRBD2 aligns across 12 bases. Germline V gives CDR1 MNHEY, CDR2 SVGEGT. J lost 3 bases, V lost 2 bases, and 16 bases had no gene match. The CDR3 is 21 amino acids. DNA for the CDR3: TGTGCCAGCAGTTACCGAATGACTAGCGGGGGAGCAAAAGGTTACACCGGGGAGCTGTTTTTT. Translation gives CASSYRMTSGGAKGYTGELFF.

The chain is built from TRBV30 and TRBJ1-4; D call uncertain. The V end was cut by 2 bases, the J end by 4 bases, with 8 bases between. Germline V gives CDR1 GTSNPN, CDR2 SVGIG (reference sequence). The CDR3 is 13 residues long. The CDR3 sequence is CAWSFRHNEKLFF. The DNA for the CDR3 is TGTGCCTGGAGTTTCAGACATAATGAAAAACTGTTTTTT.

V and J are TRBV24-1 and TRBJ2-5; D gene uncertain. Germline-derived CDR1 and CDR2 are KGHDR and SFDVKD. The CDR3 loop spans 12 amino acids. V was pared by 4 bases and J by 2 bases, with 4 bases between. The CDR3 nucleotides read TGTGCCACCAGTGACTCACAAGAGACCCAGTACTTC. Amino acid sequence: CATSDSQETQYF.

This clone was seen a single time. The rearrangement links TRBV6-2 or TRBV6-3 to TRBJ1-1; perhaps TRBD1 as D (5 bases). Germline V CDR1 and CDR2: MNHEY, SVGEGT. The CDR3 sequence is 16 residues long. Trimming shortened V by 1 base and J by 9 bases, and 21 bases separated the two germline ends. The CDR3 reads CASSYLNGGTQTQAFF. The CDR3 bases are TGTGCCAGCAGTTACTTGAACGGGGGGACCCAGACCCAAGCTTTCTTT.

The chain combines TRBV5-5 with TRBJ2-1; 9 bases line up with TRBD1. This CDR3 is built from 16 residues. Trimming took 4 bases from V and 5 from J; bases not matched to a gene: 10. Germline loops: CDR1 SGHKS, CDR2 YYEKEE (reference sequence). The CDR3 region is CASSPLVGTGNNEQFF. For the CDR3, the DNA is TGTGCCAGCAGCCCCCTGGTAGGGACAGGGAACAATGAGCAGTTCTTC.

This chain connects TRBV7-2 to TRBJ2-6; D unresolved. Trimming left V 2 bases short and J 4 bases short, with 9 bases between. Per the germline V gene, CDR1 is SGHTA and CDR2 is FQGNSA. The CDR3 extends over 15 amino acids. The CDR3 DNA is TGTGCCAGCAGCTTACAGGCGCTCGGGGCCAACGTCCTGACTTTC. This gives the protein CASSLQALGANVLTF.

CDR3 sequence (DNA): TGTGCCAGCAGGCGACTAGCGGGGGGGCCAAGCTCCTACAATGAGCAGTTCTTC. Residues: CASRRLAGGPSSYNEQFF. The J gene is TRBJ2-1, the V gene TRBV6-6, with 14 bases fitting TRBD2. Germline CDR1 and CDR2: MNHNY and SVGAGI (reference sequence). This CDR3 comprises 18 residues. Trimming removed 6 bases from V and 0 bases from J; junction bases left unmatched: 7.

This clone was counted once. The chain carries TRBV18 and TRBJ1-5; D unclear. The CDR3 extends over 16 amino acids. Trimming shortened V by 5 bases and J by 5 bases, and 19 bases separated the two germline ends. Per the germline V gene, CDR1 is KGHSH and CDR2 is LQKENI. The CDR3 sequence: CASSDGGSRSYQPQHF. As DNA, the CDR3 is TGTGCCAGCTCAGATGGAGGGTCCAGGTCGTATCAGCCCCAGCATTTT.

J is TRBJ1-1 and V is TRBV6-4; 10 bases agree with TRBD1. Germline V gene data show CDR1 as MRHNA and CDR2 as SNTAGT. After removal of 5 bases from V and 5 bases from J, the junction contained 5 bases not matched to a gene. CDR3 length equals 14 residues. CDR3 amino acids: CASSRQGADTEAFF. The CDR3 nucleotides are TGTGCCAGCAGTCGACAGGGGGCAGATACTGAAGCTTTCTTT.

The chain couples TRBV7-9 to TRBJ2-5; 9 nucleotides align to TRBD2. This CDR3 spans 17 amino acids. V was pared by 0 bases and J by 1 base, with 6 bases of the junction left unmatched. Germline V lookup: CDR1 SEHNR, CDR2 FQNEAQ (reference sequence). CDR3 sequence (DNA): TGTGCCAGCAGCTTAGCGCGTGGTAGCGGGGGCCAAGAGACCCAGTACTTC. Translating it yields CASSLARGSGGQETQYF.

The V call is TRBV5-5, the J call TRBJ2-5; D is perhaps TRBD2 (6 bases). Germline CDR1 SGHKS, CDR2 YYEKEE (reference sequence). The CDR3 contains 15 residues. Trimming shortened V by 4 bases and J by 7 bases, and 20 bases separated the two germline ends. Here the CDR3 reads CASSQDGPSGGTQYF. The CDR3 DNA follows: TGTGCCAGCAGCCAGGACGGCCCGTCCGGGGGGACCCAGTACTTC.

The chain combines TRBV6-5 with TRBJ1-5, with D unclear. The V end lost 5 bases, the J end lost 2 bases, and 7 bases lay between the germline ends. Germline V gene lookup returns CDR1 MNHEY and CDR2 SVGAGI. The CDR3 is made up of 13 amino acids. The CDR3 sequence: CASSQDGNQPQHF. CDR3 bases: TGTGCCAGCAGTCAGGATGGCAATCAGCCCCAGCATTTT.

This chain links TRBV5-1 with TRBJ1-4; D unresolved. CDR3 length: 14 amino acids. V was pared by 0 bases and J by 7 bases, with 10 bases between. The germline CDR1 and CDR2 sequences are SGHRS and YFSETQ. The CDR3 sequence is CASSLERTGEKLFF. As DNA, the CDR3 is TGCGCCAGCAGCTTGGAACGGACGGGTGAAAAACTGTTTTTT.

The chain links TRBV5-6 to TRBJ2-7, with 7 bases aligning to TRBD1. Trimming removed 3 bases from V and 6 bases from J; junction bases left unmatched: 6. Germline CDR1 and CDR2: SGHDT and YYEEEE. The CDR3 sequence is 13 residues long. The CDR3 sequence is CASSYRRGPEQYV. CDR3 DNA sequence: TGTGCCAGCAGCTATAGAAGGGGGCCCGAGCAGTACGTC.